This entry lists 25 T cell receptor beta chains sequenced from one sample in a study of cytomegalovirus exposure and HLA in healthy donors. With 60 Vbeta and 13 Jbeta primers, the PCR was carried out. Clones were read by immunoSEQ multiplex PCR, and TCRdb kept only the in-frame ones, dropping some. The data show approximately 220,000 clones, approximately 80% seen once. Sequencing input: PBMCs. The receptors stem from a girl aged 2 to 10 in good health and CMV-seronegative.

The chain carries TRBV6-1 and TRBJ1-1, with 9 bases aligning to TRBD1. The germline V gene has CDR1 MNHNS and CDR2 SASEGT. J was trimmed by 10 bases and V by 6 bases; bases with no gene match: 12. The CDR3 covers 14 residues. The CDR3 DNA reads TGTGCCAGCAGGATAACAGGGGGCTGGTATGGAGCTTTCTTT. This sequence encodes CASRITGGWYGAFF.

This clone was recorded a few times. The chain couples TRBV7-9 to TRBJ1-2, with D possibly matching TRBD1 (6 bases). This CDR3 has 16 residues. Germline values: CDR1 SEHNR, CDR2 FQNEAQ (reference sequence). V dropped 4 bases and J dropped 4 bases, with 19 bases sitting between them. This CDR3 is CASSSTQTGPVYGYTF. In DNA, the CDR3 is TGTGCCAGCAGCTCTACCCAGACAGGCCCCGTCTATGGCTACACCTTC.

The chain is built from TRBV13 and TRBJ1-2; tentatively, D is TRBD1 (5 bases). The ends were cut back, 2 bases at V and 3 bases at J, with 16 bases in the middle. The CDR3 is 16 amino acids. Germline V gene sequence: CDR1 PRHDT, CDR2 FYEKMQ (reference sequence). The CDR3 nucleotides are TGTGCCAGCAGCTTACAGGGAACCCCATTATACTATGGCTACACCTTC. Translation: CASSLQGTPLYYGYTF.

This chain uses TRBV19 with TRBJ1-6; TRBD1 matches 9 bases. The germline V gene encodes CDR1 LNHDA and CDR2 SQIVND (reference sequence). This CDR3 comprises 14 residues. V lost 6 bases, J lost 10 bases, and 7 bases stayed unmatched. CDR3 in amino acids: CASSWGQGGSPLHF. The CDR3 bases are TGTGCCAGTAGCTGGGGACAGGGAGGGTCACCCCTCCACTTT.

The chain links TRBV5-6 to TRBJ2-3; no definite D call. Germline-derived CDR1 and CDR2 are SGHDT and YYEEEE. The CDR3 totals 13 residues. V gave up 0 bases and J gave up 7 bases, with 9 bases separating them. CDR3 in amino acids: CASSLGSDYTQYF. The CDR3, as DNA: TGTGCCAGCAGCTTGGGATCCGACTATACGCAGTATTTT. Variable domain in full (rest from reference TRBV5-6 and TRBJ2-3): DAGVTQSPTHLIKTRGQQVTLRCSPKSGHDTVSWYQQALGQGPQFIFQYYEEEERQRGNFPDRFSGHQFPNYSSELNVNALLLGDSALYLCASSLGSDYTQYFGPGTRLTVL.

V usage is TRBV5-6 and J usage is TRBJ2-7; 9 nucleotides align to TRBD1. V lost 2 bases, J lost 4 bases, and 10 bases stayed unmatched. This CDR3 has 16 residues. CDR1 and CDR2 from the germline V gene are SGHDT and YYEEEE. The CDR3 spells CASSLSQGAQQYEQYF. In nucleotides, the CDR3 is TGTGCCAGCAGCTTATCACAGGGGGCGCAGCAGTACGAGCAGTACTTC.

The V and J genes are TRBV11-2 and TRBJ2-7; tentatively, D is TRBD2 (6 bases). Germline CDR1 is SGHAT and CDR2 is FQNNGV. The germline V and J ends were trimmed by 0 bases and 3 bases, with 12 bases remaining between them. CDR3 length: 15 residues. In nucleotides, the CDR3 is TGTGCCAGCAGCTTAGAGGTCGCGCGGGGCTACGAGCAGTACTTC. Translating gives CASSLEVARGYEQYF.

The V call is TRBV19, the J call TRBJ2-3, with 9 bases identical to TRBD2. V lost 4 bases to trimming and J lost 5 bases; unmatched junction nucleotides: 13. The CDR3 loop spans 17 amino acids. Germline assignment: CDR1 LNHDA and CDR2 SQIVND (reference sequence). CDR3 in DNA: TGTGCCAGTAGTACCGCTCCCGGGACTAGCTTTGAAGATACGCAGTATTTT. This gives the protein CASSTAPGTSFEDTQYF.

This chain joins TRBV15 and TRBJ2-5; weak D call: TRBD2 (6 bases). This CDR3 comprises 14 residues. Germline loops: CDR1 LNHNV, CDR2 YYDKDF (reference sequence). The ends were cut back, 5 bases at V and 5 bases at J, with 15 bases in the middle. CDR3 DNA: TGTGCCACCAGCGGCGGGTGGGGGGAGGAGACCCAGTACTTC. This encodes CATSGGWGEETQYF.

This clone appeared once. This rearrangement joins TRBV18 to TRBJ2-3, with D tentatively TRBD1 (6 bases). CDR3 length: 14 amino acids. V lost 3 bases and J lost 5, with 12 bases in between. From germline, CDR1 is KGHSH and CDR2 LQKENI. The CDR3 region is CASSPLGAIDTQYF. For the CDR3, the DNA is TGTGCCAGCTCACCGCTGGGGGCAATAGATACGCAGTATTTT.

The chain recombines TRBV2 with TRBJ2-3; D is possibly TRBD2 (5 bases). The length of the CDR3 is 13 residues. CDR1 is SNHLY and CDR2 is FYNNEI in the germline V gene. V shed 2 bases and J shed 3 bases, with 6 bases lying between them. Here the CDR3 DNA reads TGTGCCAGCAGTGAATGGAGGACAGATACGCAGTATTTT. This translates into CASSEWRTDTQYF.

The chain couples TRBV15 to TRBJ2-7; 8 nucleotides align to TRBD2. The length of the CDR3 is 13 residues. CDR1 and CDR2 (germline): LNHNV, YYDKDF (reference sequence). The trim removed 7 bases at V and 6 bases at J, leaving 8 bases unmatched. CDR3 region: CATKMSGSSEQYF. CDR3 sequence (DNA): TGTGCCACCAAAATGAGCGGGAGCTCCGAGCAGTACTTC.

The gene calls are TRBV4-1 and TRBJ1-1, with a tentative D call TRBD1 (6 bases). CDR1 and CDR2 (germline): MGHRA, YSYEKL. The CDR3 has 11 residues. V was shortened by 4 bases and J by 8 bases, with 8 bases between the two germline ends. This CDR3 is CASSLGTEAFF. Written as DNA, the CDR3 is TGCGCCAGCAGCCTAGGGACAGAAGCTTTCTTT.

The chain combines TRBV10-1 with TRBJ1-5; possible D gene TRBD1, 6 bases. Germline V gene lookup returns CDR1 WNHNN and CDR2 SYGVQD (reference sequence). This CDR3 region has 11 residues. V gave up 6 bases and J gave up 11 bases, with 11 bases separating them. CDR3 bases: TGCGCCAGCAGGGAGGGACAATCCCAGCATTTT. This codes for CASREGQSQHF.

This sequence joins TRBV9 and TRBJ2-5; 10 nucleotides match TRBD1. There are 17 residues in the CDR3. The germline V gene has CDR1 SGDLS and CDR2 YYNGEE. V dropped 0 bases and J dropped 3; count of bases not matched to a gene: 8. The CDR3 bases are TGTGCCAGCAGCGTAGGGGTCTCCGGGACAGGGGAAGAGACCCAGTACTTC. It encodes CASSVGVSGTGEETQYF.

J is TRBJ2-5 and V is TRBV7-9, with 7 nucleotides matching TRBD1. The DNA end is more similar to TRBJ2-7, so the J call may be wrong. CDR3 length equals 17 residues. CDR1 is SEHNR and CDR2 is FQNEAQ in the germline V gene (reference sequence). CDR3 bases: TGTGCCAGCAGCTTTCGGTCTTCCAGACAGGGCTCCTACGAGCAGTACTTC. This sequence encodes CASSFRSSRQGSYEQYF.

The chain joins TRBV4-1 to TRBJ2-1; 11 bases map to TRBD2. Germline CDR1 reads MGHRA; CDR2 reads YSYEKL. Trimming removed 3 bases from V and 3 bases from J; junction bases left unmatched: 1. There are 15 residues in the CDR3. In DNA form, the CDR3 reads TGCGCCAGCAGCCAGGGGACTAGCGGCTACAATGAGCAGTTCTTC. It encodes CASSQGTSGYNEQFF.

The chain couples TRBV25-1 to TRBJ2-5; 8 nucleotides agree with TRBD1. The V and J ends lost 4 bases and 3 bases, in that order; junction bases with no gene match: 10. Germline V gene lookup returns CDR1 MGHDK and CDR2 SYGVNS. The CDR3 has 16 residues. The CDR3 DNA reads TGTGCCAGCAGTGCGTCCAGGGGGCGAGGAGAAGAGACCCAGTACTTC. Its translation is CASSASRGRGEETQYF.

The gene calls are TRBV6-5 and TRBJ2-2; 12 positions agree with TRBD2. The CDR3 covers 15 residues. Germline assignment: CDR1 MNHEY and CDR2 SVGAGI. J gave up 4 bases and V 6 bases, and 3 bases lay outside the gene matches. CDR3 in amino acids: CASRLAGGRTGELFF. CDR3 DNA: TGTGCCAGCAGACTAGCGGGGGGACGCACCGGGGAGCTGTTTTTT.

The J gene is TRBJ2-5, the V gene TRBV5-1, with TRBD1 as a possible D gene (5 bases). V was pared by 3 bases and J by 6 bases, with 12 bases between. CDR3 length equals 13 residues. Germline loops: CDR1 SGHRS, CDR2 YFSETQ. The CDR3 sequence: CASSSTVGQTQYF. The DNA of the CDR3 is TGCGCCAGCAGCTCGACAGTGGGGCAGACCCAGTACTTC.

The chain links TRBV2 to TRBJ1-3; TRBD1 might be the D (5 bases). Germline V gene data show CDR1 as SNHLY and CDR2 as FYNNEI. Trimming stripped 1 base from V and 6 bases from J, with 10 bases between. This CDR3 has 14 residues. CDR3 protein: CASSEEGRANTIYF. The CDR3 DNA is TGTGCCAGCAGTGAAGAGGGGCGCGCAAACACCATATATTTT.

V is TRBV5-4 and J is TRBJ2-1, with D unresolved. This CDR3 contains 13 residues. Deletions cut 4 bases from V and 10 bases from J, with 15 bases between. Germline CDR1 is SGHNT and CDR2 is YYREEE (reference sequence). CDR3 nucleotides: TGTGCCAGCAGCCCTGGGCCCCAGATGGAGCAGTTCTTC. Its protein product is CASSPGPQMEQFF.

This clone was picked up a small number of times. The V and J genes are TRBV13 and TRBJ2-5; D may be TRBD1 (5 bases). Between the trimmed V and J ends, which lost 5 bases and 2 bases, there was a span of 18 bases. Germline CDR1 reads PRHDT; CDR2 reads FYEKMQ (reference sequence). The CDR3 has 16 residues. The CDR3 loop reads CASSARLGRKQETQYF. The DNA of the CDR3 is TGTGCCAGCAGCGCGCGCTTGGGGCGGAAGCAAGAGACCCAGTACTTC.

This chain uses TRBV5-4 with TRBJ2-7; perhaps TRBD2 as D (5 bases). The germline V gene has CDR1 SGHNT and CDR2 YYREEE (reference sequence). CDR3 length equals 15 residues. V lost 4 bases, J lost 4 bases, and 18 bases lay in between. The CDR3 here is CASSTSAEGIYEQYF. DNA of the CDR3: TGTGCCAGCAGCACTTCGGCCGAGGGTATTTACGAGCAGTACTTC.

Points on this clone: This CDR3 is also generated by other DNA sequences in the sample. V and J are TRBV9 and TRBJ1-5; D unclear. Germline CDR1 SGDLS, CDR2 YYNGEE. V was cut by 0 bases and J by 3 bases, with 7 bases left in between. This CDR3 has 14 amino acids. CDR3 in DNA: TGTGCCAGCAGCGTAGGAACAGTCAATCAGCCCCAGCATTTT. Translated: CASSVGTVNQPQHF. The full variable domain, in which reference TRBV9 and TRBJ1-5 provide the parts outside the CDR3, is DSGVTQTPKHLITATGQRVTLRCSPRSGDLSVYWYQQSLDQGLQFLIQYYNGEERAKGNILERFSAQQFPDLHSELNLSSLELGDSALYFCASSVGTVNQPQHFGDGTRLSIL.